This T cell receptor beta chain comes out of a study of somatic mutations in cytotoxic T cells in rheumatoid arthritis. Clones were sequenced by immunoSEQ multiplex PCR, and TCRdb holds only the in-frame ones, with some missing. The top ten clones hold roughly a tenth of a sample with 25,000 to 30,000 clones, 70% to 90% of them seen once. The germline CDR1 and CDR2 sequences are SEHNR and FQNEAQ (reference sequence). The CDR3 sequence is 15 residues long. Trimming took 1 base from V and 6 from J, leaving 13 bases between them. The study's findings and limits: In rheumatoid arthritis patients, the slight underrepresentation of TRBV07 was not adjusted for multiple comparisons.

This clone was counted once. Its cognate antigen is unknown. This clonotype was sampled from an adult with rheumatoid arthritis. Sequences were obtained from CD8+ T cells sorted from blood. This chain joins TRBV7-9 and TRBJ2-1; D perhaps matches TRBD2 (5 bases). The CDR3 loop reads CASSLVGSESNEQFF. The CDR3 DNA reads TGTGCCAGCAGCTTAGTTGGTAGCGAGAGCAATGAGCAGTTCTTC.